Listed below are T cell receptor beta chains from one sample, sequenced in a study of shared clonotypes between healthy human individuals. Assay used: immunoSEQ multiplex PCR; TCRdb lists only in-frame clones, some missing. The sample shows 2 million or so clones, 85% to 95% of them seen only once. Specimen: naive CD8+ T cells sorted from blood. The source is a man aged 18-30 years in good health. CDR3s include the opening cysteine and the closing phenylalanine or tryptophan. A D gene is named only where the DNA matches it firmly.

D gene: .; V gene: TRBV4-3; CDR3 protein: CASSQLTANEQFF
D gene: .; V gene: TRBV14; CDR3 protein: CASSQVVWEGTGPRNEQYF
D gene: .; V gene: TRBV4-3; CDR3 protein: CASSQDAADYGYTF
D gene: .; V gene: TRBV2; CDR3 protein: CASIAGQGYEQYF
D gene: TRBD1; V gene: TRBV7-6; CDR3 protein: CASSFEPGQGIYEQYF
D gene: .; V gene: TRBV5-4; CDR3 protein: CASSLGQGAYEQYF
D gene: TRBD1; V gene: TRBV30; CDR3 protein: CAWSVGTGPNSPLHF
D gene: TRBD1; V gene: TRBV4-1; CDR3 protein: CASSPRTGWETQYF
D gene: .; V gene: TRBV14; CDR3 protein: CASSQVEETQYF
D gene: .; V gene: TRBV11-2; CDR3 protein: CASSLEEYGARGNTEAFF
D gene: TRBD1; V gene: TRBV9; CDR3 protein: CASSAGTGGLYGYTF
D gene: .; V gene: TRBV9; CDR3 protein: CASSVNGEAKNIQYF
D gene: TRBD1; V gene: TRBV4-3; CDR3 protein: CASSLDRDSGNTIYF
D gene: .; V gene: TRBV7-9; CDR3 protein: CASSYAARTDTQYF